This TCR beta chain came from a study of blood T cells in healthy people across ages (dated by TCRdb to 2014 to 2015). At the level of the whole study: In model experiments, template switching captured roughly one uniquely barcoded TCR beta cDNA molecule for every two T cells. Using the same blood draw, the study looked at two additional independent replicas of 1 million unique cDNA reads for two donors, one aged 18 to 30 and the other aged 80 or older. Age-related changes in TCR beta repertoire diversity were measured in the study by deep sequencing normalized with unique cDNA molecular identifiers. The donors were split into four age groups: young (average 16 years), middle-aged (roughly 39), aged (62) and long-lived (under 90). To avoid experimental bias, donors of different ages were distributed randomly across sequencing lanes. The investigation overall reported the following: Since profiling was done on bulk unsorted PBMCs, naive and antigen-experienced compartments could not be conclusively compared. The percentage of naive T cells measured by flow cytometry correlated strongly with observed TCR beta diversity. Because donor CMV infection status was unknown, age-related changes in expanded clonotypes were potentially confounded. As age increased, observed TCR beta diversity per million T cells dropped in a roughly linear way, and a significant reduction was already evident by age about 40. Estimates of total diversity from one million sequenced T cells were regarded as lower bounds and underestimates. Compared with the aged group, the long-lived group had more naive CD4+ T cells, fewer expanded clones and increased TCR diversity, a pattern suggesting age selection.

The library was made by 5' RACE. The run used an Illumina HiSeq 2500. A second 7 to 11 cycle PCR used a sample-barcoded 5' primer and a J-beta primer mix. Each TCR beta cDNA molecule received a unique molecular identifier from a template-switch 5' adaptor carrying 12 random nucleotides. Each sample yielded at least 3 million CDR3-containing paired-end reads. All of the RNA was converted into first-strand cDNA using the Mint cDNA synthesis kit, with a TRBC-specific oligonucleotide serving as the primer. Following uracil-DNA glycosylase treatment, a first 18-cycle PCR with universal primers M1SS and BC2_uni_R was performed on all cDNA. In the source study's methods: For normalization, 1 million high-quality reads, each with a distinct molecular identifier, were randomly selected from each sample. Reads sharing molecular identifiers were discarded rather than binned into consensus sequences. MiTCR, set to a Q25 quality threshold and the strictest error-elimination algorithm, was used for CDR3 identification, clonotype clustering and error correction. A nonparametric unseen species model with Euler transformation was used to estimate a lower bound on total TCR beta diversity. TCRdb reworked the public reads: Q25 trimming with fastp, MiXCR clone assembly, productive beta chains retained. Each entry is one CDR3 protein sequence, shown with its most common DNA and genes. Clone size and V and J calls follow TCRdb, not the original study. The sample profile shows about 1,500,000 distinct CDR3 sequences; roughly 30% of them were found once. The top ten constitute approximately 7.7% of the sample.

Based on the germline V gene, the CDR1 and CDR2 sequences are SGHTA and FQGNSA. V loses 4 bases at its end and J loses 1 base; junction bases beyond the gene matches: 1. Measured from the cysteine to the phenylalanine, the CDR3 is 15 residues long. CDR3 DNA is the only sequence kept; it has 45 bases, read in frame from the first base. Systemically healthy Caucasian individuals from Russia, 39 in total and aged about 6 to 100 years, were included as donors. Each donor gave about 9.8 milliliters of peripheral blood, drawn into EDTA-treated Vacutainer tubes. Ficoll-Paque density-gradient centrifugation was used to isolate PBMCs, with at least 6.5 million per sample. Trizol reagent was used to extract total RNA from the PBMCs, yielding at least 6 micrograms per sample. Naive CD45RAhigh/CD27high T cell percentages were measured by flow cytometry on a PBMC aliquot from every donor. The sample holds many counts of this clonotype. The clone's antigen remains unknown. Base qualities are not recorded, but no much larger clone differs from it by a single base.

In this chain, TRBV7-2 is recombined with TRBJ2-3, with 11 bases in between that match TRBD2. The sequence was collected from a woman in her twenties or thirties in good health. The sequenced sample was blood. The encoded CDR3 is CASSSGLAGTDTQYF. The DNA reads as follows: TGTGCCAGCAGCTCGGGACTAGCGGGCACAGATACGCAGTATTTT.